The source of this T cell receptor beta chain is a study of PD-L1 blockade in urothelial cancer. On the study more broadly: About 90% of the roughly 29 patients were men with bladder-origin urothelial cancer. Peripheral blood specimens exhibited a median yield of about 140,000 T cells.

Produced via immunoSEQ multiplex PCR; TCRdb's table is partial and in-frame only. Among 45,000 to 50,000 clones, 88% were seen once, and the ten largest hold almost 4%. Germline values: CDR1 MGHDK, CDR2 SYGVNS. This CDR3 region has 14 residues. The germline V and J ends were trimmed by 8 bases and 0 bases, with 11 bases remaining between them. Material: PBMCs, obtained around atezolizumab (anti-PD-L1) treatment. V is TRBV25-1 and J is TRBJ1-5, with unresolved D. This receptor was obtained from an elderly man with urothelial cancer. This chain's CDR3 is CASGGSYSNQPQHF. In DNA form, the CDR3 reads TGTGCCAGCGGAGGATCCTATAGCAATCAGCCCCAGCATTTT.